This T cell receptor (beta chain) was found in a study of shared clonotypes between healthy human individuals. Naive CD8 cells, CD45RO-negative and positively selected for CCR7, excluded terminally differentiated effector memory CD45RA+ cells. Each subset's genomic DNA was split evenly across several immunoSEQ plates. Sequenced by immunoSEQ multiplex PCR; TCRdb stores in-frame clones only, minus some. The data contain over 2 million clones, less than 95% of them singletons. Notes on this clone: Its antigen is as yet unknown.

Study-wide results and limits: Limited genetic and exposure-history diversity came from having few donors. Generation probabilities of non-shared clonotypes were lower (relative to those shared by all four donors).

The V end lost 6 bases, the J end lost 2 bases, and 11 bases lay between the germline ends. Germline-derived CDR1 and CDR2 are MNHNY and SVGAGI (reference sequence). The CDR3 is 13 amino acids. The V gene is TRBV6-6, the J gene TRBJ2-7; D might be TRBD2 (5 bases). Sequencing was carried out using naive CD8+ T cells sorted from blood. The origin of this receptor is a man younger than 35 in good health. The CDR3 protein is CASRDLTTYEQYF. The DNA for the CDR3 is TGTGCCAGCAGGGACTTAACCACCTACGAGCAGTACTTC.